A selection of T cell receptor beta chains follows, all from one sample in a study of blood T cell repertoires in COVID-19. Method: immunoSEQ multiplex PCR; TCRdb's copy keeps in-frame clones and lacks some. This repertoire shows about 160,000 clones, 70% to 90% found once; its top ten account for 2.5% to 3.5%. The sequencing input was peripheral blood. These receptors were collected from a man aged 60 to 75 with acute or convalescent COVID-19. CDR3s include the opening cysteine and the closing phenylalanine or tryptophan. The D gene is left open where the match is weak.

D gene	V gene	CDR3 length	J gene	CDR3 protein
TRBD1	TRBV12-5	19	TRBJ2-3	CASGLRTGIGLGSTDTQYF
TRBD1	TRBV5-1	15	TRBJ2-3	CASSLGGTGGDTQYF
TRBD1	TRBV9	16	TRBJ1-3	CASSERGQGVGNTIYF
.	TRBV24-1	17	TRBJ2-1	CATSDFRAQNPYNEQFF
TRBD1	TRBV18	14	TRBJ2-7	CASSPGTVHYEQYF
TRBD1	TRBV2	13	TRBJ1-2	CAQTGDSNYGYTF
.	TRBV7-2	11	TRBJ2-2	CASSSTGELFF
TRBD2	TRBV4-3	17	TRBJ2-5	CASSQGGLAGGRETQYF
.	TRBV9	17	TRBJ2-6	CASSILDRRSGANVLTF
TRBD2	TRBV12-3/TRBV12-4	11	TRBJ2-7	CASSRAGVRYF